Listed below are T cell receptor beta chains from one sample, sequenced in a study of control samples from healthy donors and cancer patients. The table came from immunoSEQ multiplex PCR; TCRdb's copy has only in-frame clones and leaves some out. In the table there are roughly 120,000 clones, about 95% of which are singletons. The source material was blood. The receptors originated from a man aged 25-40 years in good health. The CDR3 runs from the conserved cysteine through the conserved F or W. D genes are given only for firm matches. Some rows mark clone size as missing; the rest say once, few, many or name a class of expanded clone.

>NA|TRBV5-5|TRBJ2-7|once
CASSLAFGAGYPYEQYF
TGTGCCAGCAGCTTGGCCTTTGGGGCAGGGTACCCCTACGAGCAGTACTTC
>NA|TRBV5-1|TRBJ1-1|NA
CASSLVGLSNTEAFF
TGCGCCAGCAGCTTGGTTGGGCTCTCGAACACTGAAGCTTTCTTT
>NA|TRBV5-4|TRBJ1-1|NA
CASSLAWGRSTEAFF
TGTGCCAGCAGCTTGGCTTGGGGTCGGAGCACTGAAGCTTTCTTT
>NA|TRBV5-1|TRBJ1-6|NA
CASSSGTANSPLHF
TGCGCCAGCAGTTCCGGGACGGCTAATTCACCCCTCCACTTT
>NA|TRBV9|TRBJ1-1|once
CASSAMGRYTEAFF
TGTGCCAGCAGCGCGATGGGCCGCTACACTGAAGCTTTCTTT
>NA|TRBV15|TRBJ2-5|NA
CATSRDRAGGQETQYF
TGTGCCACCAGCAGAGATAGGGCCGGAGGTCAAGAGACCCAGTACTTC
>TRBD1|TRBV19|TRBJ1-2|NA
CASSIRGRTGGRSGYTF
TGTGCCAGTAGTATAAGGGGAAGGACAGGGGGTAGGAGTGGCTACACCTTC
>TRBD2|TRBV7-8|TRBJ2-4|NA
CASSPPSGGANIQYF
TGTGCCAGCAGCCCCCCCAGCGGGGGGGCGAACATTCAGTACTTC
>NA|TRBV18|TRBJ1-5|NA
CASSSTGQNQPQHF
TGTGCCAGCTCATCCACCGGACAGAATCAGCCCCAGCATTTT
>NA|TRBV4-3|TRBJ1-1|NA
CASSQDSAGWTEAFF
TGCGCCAGCAGCCAAGATTCGGCAGGGTGGACTGAAGCTTTCTTT
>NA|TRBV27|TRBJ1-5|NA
CASLGKPQHF
TGTGCCAGCCTTGGGAAGCCCCAGCATTTT
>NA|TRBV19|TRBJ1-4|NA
CATRDEFGTNEKLFF
TGTGCCACTAGGGATGAGTTCGGGACTAATGAAAAACTGTTTTTT
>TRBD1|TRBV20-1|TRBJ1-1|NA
CSASTGDTEAFF
TGCAGTGCCAGTACAGGGGACACTGAAGCTTTCTTT
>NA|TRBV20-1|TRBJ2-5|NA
CSASRDGGRTQYF
TGCAGTGCTAGTAGAGACGGCGGCCGAACCCAGTACTTC
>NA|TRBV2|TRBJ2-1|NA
CASSGNGYNEQFF
TGTGCCAGCAGTGGAAACGGTTACAATGAGCAGTTCTTC
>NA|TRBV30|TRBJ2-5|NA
CAWSVQGGETQYF
TGTGCCTGGAGTGTACAGGGCGGGGAGACCCAGTACTTC
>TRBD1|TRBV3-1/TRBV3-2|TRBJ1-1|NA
CASSYGTGANTEAFF
TGTGCCAGCAGCTACGGGACAGGGGCGAACACTGAAGCTTTCTTT
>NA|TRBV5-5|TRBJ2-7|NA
CASSLVQGFAYEQYF
TGTGCCAGCAGCTTGGTACAGGGTTTTGCCTACGAGCAGTACTTC
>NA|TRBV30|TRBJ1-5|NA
CAWSVKQAHQPQHF
TGTGCCTGGAGTGTAAAGCAGGCGCATCAGCCCCAGCATTTT
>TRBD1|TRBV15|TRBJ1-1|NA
CATSRGQGAEAFF
TGTGCCACCAGCAGGGGACAGGGGGCTGAAGCTTTCTTT
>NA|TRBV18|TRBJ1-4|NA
CASSPSNGRATNEKLFF
TGTGCCAGCTCACCCTCGAACGGGAGAGCAACTAATGAAAAACTGTTTTTT
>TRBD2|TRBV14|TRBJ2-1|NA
CASSLGTRGEQFF
TGTGCCAGCAGCCTGGGGACTAGAGGTGAGCAGTTCTTC
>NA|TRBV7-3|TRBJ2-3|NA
CASSLSTGYGTDTQYF
TGTGCCAGCAGCTTATCGACGGGCTACGGCACAGATACGCAGTATTTT
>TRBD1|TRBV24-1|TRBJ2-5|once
CATADRGQETQYF
TGTGCCACCGCGGACAGGGGGCAAGAGACCCAGTACTTC
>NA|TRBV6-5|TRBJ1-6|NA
CASRPPKGENSPLHF
TGTGCCAGCAGACCGCCGAAGGGGGAGAATTCACCCCTCCACTTT
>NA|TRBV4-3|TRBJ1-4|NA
CASSQGRVLGPGEKLFF
TGCGCCAGCAGCCAAGGGCGCGTTCTGGGACCTGGGGAAAAACTGTTTTTT
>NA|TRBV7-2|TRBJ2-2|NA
CASSSKTGELFF
TGTGCCAGCAGCTCCAAGACCGGGGAGCTGTTTTTT
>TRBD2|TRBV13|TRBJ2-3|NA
CASSYRLAGGRTDTQYF
TGTGCCAGCAGCTACAGACTAGCGGGGGGGCGTACGGATACGCAGTATTTT
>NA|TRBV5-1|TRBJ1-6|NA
CASSPDSNNSPLHF
TGCGCCAGCAGCCCGGACAGTAATAATTCACCCCTCCACTTT
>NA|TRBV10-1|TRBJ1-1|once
CASSAGKAEAFF
TGCGCCAGCAGTGCGGGGAAGGCTGAAGCTTTCTTT
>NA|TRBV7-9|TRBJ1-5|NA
CASSLATGRSNQPQHF
TGTGCCAGCAGCTTAGCGACGGGTCGGAGCAATCAGCCCCAGCATTTT
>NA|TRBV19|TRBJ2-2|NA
CASSMRGGGRNGELFF
TGTGCCAGTAGTATGAGAGGAGGCGGAAGAAACGGGGAGCTGTTTTTT
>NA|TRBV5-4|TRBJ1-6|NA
CASSSGTASSYNSPLHF
TGTGCCAGCAGCTCTGGCACCGCGAGCTCCTATAATTCACCCCTCCACTTT
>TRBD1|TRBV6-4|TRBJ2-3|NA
CASSAGTGTDTQYF
TGTGCCAGCAGTGCCGGGACAGGGACAGATACGCAGTATTTT
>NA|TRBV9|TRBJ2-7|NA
CASSKAGYEQYF
TGTGCCAGCAGCAAGGCGGGCTACGAGCAGTACTTC
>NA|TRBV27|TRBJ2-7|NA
CASSPQTGLNEQYF
TGTGCCAGCAGTCCACAAACAGGGTTAAACGAGCAGTACTTC
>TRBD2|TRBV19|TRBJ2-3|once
CASIGWTSGTDTQYF
TGTGCCAGTATTGGGTGGACTAGCGGCACAGATACGCAGTATTTT
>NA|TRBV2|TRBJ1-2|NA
CASIPGQGSYGYTF
TGTGCCAGCATTCCCGGGCAGGGTAGCTATGGCTACACCTTC
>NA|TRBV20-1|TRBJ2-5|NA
CSGLGQETQYF
TGCAGTGGATTAGGTCAAGAGACCCAGTACTTC
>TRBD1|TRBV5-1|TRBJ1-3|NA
CASRIGQGSDTIYF
TGCGCCAGCAGAATCGGACAGGGCTCGGACACCATATATTTT
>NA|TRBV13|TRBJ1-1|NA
CASIRPSQNTEAFF
TGTGCCAGCATCCGACCGTCACAGAACACTGAAGCTTTCTTT
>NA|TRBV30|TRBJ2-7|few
CAWSQDYEKQYF
TGTGCCTGGAGTCAGGACTACGAAAAGCAGTACTTC
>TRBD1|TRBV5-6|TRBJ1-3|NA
CASSLGRTGARYF
TGTGCCAGCAGCTTGGGGAGGACAGGCGCAAGATATTTT
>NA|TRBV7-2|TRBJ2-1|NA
CASSSRAAANEQFF
TGTGCCAGCAGCTCCAGGGCCGCGGCGAATGAGCAGTTCTTC
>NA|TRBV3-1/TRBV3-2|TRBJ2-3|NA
CASSQEPGRSTDTQYF
TGTGCCAGCAGCCAAGAACCGGGACGGAGCACAGATACGCAGTATTTT
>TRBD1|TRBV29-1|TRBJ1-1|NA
CREDRENTEAFF
TGCAGAGAGGACAGGGAGAACACTGAAGCTTTCTTT
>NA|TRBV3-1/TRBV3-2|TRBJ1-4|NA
CASSQDCGTGTNEKLFF
TGTGCCAGCAGCCAAGATTGTGGTACGGGAACTAATGAAAAACTGTTTTTT
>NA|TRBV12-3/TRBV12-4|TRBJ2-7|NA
CASSRHYSYEQYF
TGTGCCAGCAGTCGACACTACTCCTACGAGCAGTACTTC
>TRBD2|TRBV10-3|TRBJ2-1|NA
CAISAGTSPNEQFF
TGTGCCATCAGTGCCGGGACTAGTCCCAATGAGCAGTTCTTC